The following is a TCR beta chain sequence with its context. Its antigen is currently unknown. The data were taken from a study of T cell responses to AZD1222 COVID-19 vaccine. Findings of the study overall: Most donors were white British, females outnumbered males, and clonal diversity was possibly underestimated. Vaccine-related CD4 TCRs covered spike, predominating at 160-218 and 743-854. Spike-specific TCR repertoires showed rising breadth and depth after two AZD1222 doses. Just 5 to 7 people given AZD1222 tested seropositive at baseline.

The protocol was immunoSEQ multiplex PCR, while the TCRdb copy is restricted to in-frame clones and leaves out a portion. Of about 150,000 clones in the sample, roughly nine tenths were seen once. V was pared by 1 base and J by 6 bases, with 8 bases between. Germline CDR1 SNHLY, CDR2 FYNNEI. This CDR3 contains 13 residues. Sequencing was performed on peripheral blood, taken on day 0 of AZD1222 vaccination. This sequence originates from an adult in good health. This sequence joins TRBV2 and TRBJ2-3; the D is unclear. CDR3 DNA: TGTGCCAGCAGTGAAGGGCCCCCCGATACGCAGTATTTT. It encodes CASSEGPPDTQYF.